What follows describes a single T cell receptor beta chain. Its antigen remains unidentified. TCRdb re-analysed the reads in MiXCR, keeping a single row per CDR3 protein. The sample has about 250,000 distinct CDR3 sequences; over 15% are singletons. The CDR3 is made up of 15 amino acids. The V gene lost 7 bases and the J gene lost 4 bases, with 20 bases spanning the gap. CDR1 is MNHEY and CDR2 is SMNVEV in the germline V gene (reference sequence). The data derive from a study of T cell repertoires in cytomegalovirus infection. Study overall: Public TCR beta signatures were indicative of both CMV infection and a matching HLA type.

General observations from the study: HLA-C-restricted TCR beta clonotypes specific for CMV led the ex vivo response.

This chain links TRBV27 with TRBJ2-7; D possibly corresponds to TRBD1 (6 bases). Sequencing was done on a sample of CD8+ T cells from PBMCs. The clonotype was recovered from a human donor in good health (CMV status not recorded). Some clones in this sample may be carry-over from other donors' samples. CDR3 DNA sequence: TGTGCCAGCACGATCAAGGACAGCCCCGGGTACGAGCAGTACTTC. Translated, it gives CASTIKDSPGYEQYF.